These 30 T cell receptor beta chains originate from one sample sequenced in a study of blood T cell repertoires in COVID-19. Data came from immunoSEQ multiplex PCR; TCRdb stores just in-frame clones and leaves some out. The table records roughly 150,000 clones, 82% of them present only once. Sequenced sample: PBMCs or T cells enriched from blood (not recorded which). The receptors originated from a man in his sixties who had recovered from COVID-19.

The chain carries TRBV29-1 and TRBJ2-1; TRBD2 agrees at 9 bases. The CDR3 runs to 16 residues. From germline, CDR1 is SQVTM and CDR2 ANQGSEA. Trimming removed 4 bases from V and 0 bases from J; junction bases left unmatched: 7. The CDR3 bases are TGCAGCGTTGTGTCGCGGGAGGGGAGCTCCTACAATGAGCAGTTCTTC. Its protein product is CSVVSREGSSYNEQFF.

There are a few counts of this clone. The rearrangement uses TRBV19 and TRBJ1-6; 10 bases are a match to TRBD1. CDR1 and CDR2 (germline): LNHDA, SQIVND (reference sequence). The CDR3 is made up of 15 amino acids. V shed 5 bases and J 8 bases; nucleotides not matched to a gene: 6. For the CDR3, the DNA is TGTGCCAGTAGTGCTGTGACAGGGGGCCATTCACCCCTCCACTTT. Translated, it gives CASSAVTGGHSPLHF.

This clone was counted a few times. The gene calls are TRBV3-1 (or the pseudogene TRBV3-2) and TRBJ1-3; 7 nucleotides agree with TRBD1. J was trimmed by 0 bases and V by 5 bases; bases with no gene match: 4. Germline CDR1 is LGHDT and CDR2 is YNNKEL (reference sequence). The CDR3 loop spans 15 amino acids. The CDR3 sequence is CASSGQVISGNTIYF. In DNA, the CDR3 is TGTGCCAGCAGCGGACAGGTTATCTCTGGAAACACCATATATTTT.

V and J are TRBV14 and TRBJ2-2; 15 bases fit TRBD2. J was trimmed by 6 bases and V by 2 bases; bases with no gene match: 7. CDR1 and CDR2 from the germline V gene are SGHDN and FVKESK. The CDR3 runs 18 residues. The CDR3 DNA follows: TGTGCCAGCAGCCAACCGGGACTAGCGGGAGGAGGGGCCGGGGAGCTGTTTTTT. Its protein product is CASSQPGLAGGGAGELFF.

CDR3 nucleotide sequence: TGTGCCTGGAGTACCGAGGGACAGGGCAATCAGCCCCAGCATTTT. Its translation is CAWSTEGQGNQPQHF. V and J are TRBV30 and TRBJ1-5; the match to TRBD1 covers 8 bases. The CDR3 is 15 residues long. V shed 2 bases and J 2 bases; nucleotides not matched to a gene: 5. Germline assignment: CDR1 GTSNPN and CDR2 SVGIG (reference sequence).

V gene TRBV19 combines with J gene TRBJ1-1, with TRBD1 matching 7 bases. The CDR3 sequence is 13 residues long. J gave up 6 bases and V 6 bases, and 7 bases lay outside the gene matches. CDR1 is LNHDA and CDR2 is SQIVND in the germline V gene (reference sequence). CDR3 nucleotides: TGTGCCAGTAGGAACAGGGGAATGCCTGAAGCTTTCTTT. This translates into CASRNRGMPEAFF.

The V call is TRBV28, the J call TRBJ1-2, with no clear D. The CDR3 totals 17 residues. The V gene's germline CDR1 is MDHEN and CDR2 SYDVKM. The V end lost 3 bases, the J end lost 5 bases, and 22 bases lay between the germline ends. The CDR3 spells CASSFDPLANSPYGYTF. CDR3 bases: TGTGCCAGCAGTTTCGATCCCTTGGCCAATTCCCCATATGGCTACACCTTC.

This chain links TRBV5-1 with TRBJ2-1; the match to TRBD2 covers 10 bases. CDR3 length: 17 residues. After removal of 4 bases from V and 1 base from J, the junction contained 8 bases not matched to a gene. CDR1 is SGHRS and CDR2 is YFSETQ in the germline V gene. This CDR3 is CASSASLAGGSYNEQFF. Written as DNA, the CDR3 is TGCGCCAGCAGCGCTTCGTTAGCGGGGGGTTCCTACAATGAGCAGTTCTTC.

CDR3 nucleotides: TGTGCCAGCAGCCCCTGGGGGGATGGCTACACCTTC. This codes for CASSPWGDGYTF. The chain couples TRBV12-3 or TRBV12-4 to TRBJ1-2; possible D gene TRBD1, 5 bases. This CDR3 contains 12 residues. V was trimmed by 6 bases and J by 6 bases, leaving 11 bases between them.

The chain is built from TRBV19 and TRBJ1-2, with 7 bases fitting TRBD1. The junction had 1 base not matched to a gene; V was cut back by 9 bases and J by 6 bases. CDR1 and CDR2 from the germline V gene are LNHDA and SQIVND (reference sequence). CDR3 size: 10 residues. The CDR3 sequence is CASGTDGYTF. The CDR3 nucleotides are TGTGCCAGCGGGACAGATGGCTACACCTTC.

The rearrangement uses TRBV13 and TRBJ2-1, with D possibly matching TRBD2 (6 bases). Germline V gene sequence: CDR1 PRHDT, CDR2 FYEKMQ (reference sequence). With 1 base removed from V and 2 bases from J, the gap between germline ends came to 15 bases. This CDR3 region has 17 residues. Here the CDR3 reads CASSLAVRLATYNEQFF. The DNA of the CDR3 is TGTGCCAGCAGCTTAGCCGTCCGTCTAGCGACCTACAATGAGCAGTTCTTC.

The chain recombines TRBV5-6 with TRBJ2-3; 8 bases fit TRBD1. The CDR3 loop spans 15 amino acids. The V gene end was trimmed by 0 bases and the J gene end by 4 bases; junction bases not matched to a gene: 4. Germline V lookup: CDR1 SGHDT, CDR2 YYEEEE. The CDR3 nucleotides read TGTGCCAGCAGCTTGGACCCGACAGGGGCAGATACGCAGTATTTT. Amino acids: CASSLDPTGADTQYF.

The rearrangement joins TRBV24-1 to TRBJ2-2; 7 bases line up with TRBD2. CDR1 KGHDR and CDR2 SFDVKD come from the germline V gene. The CDR3 covers 14 residues. Trimming took 6 bases from V and 5 from J; bases not matched to a gene: 5. The CDR3 DNA follows: TGTGCCACCAGTCGGGGGGTACCTACCGGGGAGCTGTTTTTT. Amino acid sequence: CATSRGVPTGELFF.

The chain has TRBV12-3 or TRBV12-4 and TRBJ2-7; D gene ambiguous. The CDR3 loop spans 12 amino acids. The ends were cut back, 5 bases at V and 4 bases at J, with 9 bases in the middle. CDR3 nucleotide sequence: TGTGCCAGCAGTCGAGCCGCTTACGAGCAGTACTTC. Translated, it gives CASSRAAYEQYF.

V usage is TRBV12-3 or TRBV12-4 and J usage is TRBJ2-7, with a weak D call TRBD1 (6 bases). The length of the CDR3 is 13 residues. Trimming left V 6 bases short and J 3 bases short, with 12 bases between. The CDR3 nucleotides read TGTGCCAGCAGCCACGAAGGGGGCTACGAGCAGTACTTC. Translated: CASSHEGGYEQYF.

The sample holds one count of this clone. V gene TRBV18 combines with J gene TRBJ1-5; perhaps TRBD1 as D (5 bases). The CDR3 totals 16 residues. Per germline, CDR1 KGHSH and CDR2 LQKENI. Trimming took 2 bases from V and 1 from J, leaving 12 bases between them. CDR3 loop: CASSPASGGSNQPQHF. CDR3 in DNA: TGTGCCAGCTCACCAGCTTCGGGGGGGAGCAATCAGCCCCAGCATTTT.

The J gene is TRBJ1-3, the V gene TRBV7-9; no firm D call. Trimming stripped 5 bases from V and 1 base from J, with 9 bases between. This CDR3 contains 14 residues. Germline V gene data show CDR1 as SEHNR and CDR2 as FQNEAQ (reference sequence). CDR3 residues: CASSEAISGNTIYF. The CDR3 DNA is TGTGCCAGCAGCGAGGCCATTTCTGGAAACACCATATATTTT.

The genes are TRBV28 and TRBJ1-6; D may be TRBD1 (6 bases). The CDR3 contains 16 residues. Trimming removed 6 bases at V and 3 bases at J, with 15 bases between. Germline assignment: CDR1 MDHEN and CDR2 SYDVKM. The CDR3 nucleotides read TGTGCCAGCAGCGCGGACAGTATTAGCTATAATTCACCCCTCCACTTT. Residues: CASSADSISYNSPLHF.

V gene TRBV15 combines with J gene TRBJ1-1, with D possibly matching TRBD1 (6 bases). V was trimmed by 4 bases and J by 10 bases, leaving 22 bases between them. Germline loops: CDR1 LNHNV, CDR2 YYDKDF (reference sequence). The CDR3 spans 15 residues. The CDR3 loop is CATSTWDTQNVRAFF. The CDR3 nucleotides are TGTGCCACCAGCACTTGGGACACCCAGAATGTTCGAGCTTTCTTT.

The CDR3 sequence is CASSRTGGRTGELFF. The CDR3 DNA reads TGTGCCAGCAGCCGGACAGGGGGTCGTACCGGGGAGCTGTTTTTT. The genes are TRBV28 and TRBJ2-2; 10 bases line up with TRBD1. Germline V gene lookup returns CDR1 MDHEN and CDR2 SYDVKM. J gave up 5 bases and V 6 bases, and 6 bases lay outside the gene matches. The CDR3 has 15 residues.

The V call is TRBV7-2, the J call TRBJ1-3, with D perhaps TRBD1 (6 bases). V lost 6 bases to trimming and J lost 4 bases, with 13 bases between them. This CDR3 has 14 residues. The germline V gene has CDR1 SGHTA and CDR2 FQGNSA. DNA of the CDR3: TGTGCCAGCAGTTATACAGGGTCAGGAAACACCATATATTTT. Its protein is CASSYTGSGNTIYF.

The chain couples TRBV10-1 to TRBJ2-7; no clear D. CDR1 is WNHNN, CDR2 SYGVQD, per germline (reference sequence). The length of the CDR3 is 10 residues. Deletions cut 8 bases from V and 2 bases from J, with 4 bases between. CDR3 sequence: CASWPYEQYF. The CDR3 DNA is TGCGCCAGCTGGCCCTACGAGCAGTACTTC.

This clone came up once. The rearrangement joins TRBV27 to TRBJ2-1; D gene uncertain. Deletions cut 8 bases from V and 3 bases from J, with 11 bases between. The CDR3 sequence is 13 residues long. Germline-derived CDR1 and CDR2 are MNHEY and SMNVEV (reference sequence). CDR3 nucleotides: TGTGCCAGCTCCAGTTTGCTCTACAATGAGCAGTTCTTC. As protein: CASSSLLYNEQFF.

V gene TRBV29-1 combines with J gene TRBJ2-7, with D possibly being TRBD1 (6 bases). Per the germline V gene, CDR1 is SQVTM and CDR2 is ANQGSEA. The CDR3 length is 11 residues. The V end lost 4 bases, the J end lost 4 bases, and 8 bases lay between the germline ends. The CDR3 loop reads CSVGGRYEQYF. The CDR3, as DNA: TGCAGCGTTGGGGGGCGATACGAGCAGTACTTC.

This clone was seen only a few times. The chain employs TRBV3-1 (or the pseudogene TRBV3-2) and TRBJ2-5; TRBD1 agrees at 10 bases. J lost 1 base, V lost 7 bases, and 3 bases had no gene match. The germline gives CDR1 LGHDT, CDR2 YNNKEL (reference sequence). This CDR3 comprises 14 residues. In DNA, the CDR3 is TGTGCCAGCAACGGACAGGGGGGCCAAGAGACCCAGTACTTC. Residues: CASNGQGGQETQYF.

The rearrangement links TRBV18 to TRBJ1-1; 10 nucleotides align to TRBD1. V lost 8 bases and J lost 4; bases outside the gene matches: 10. The CDR3 loop spans 15 amino acids. The germline V gene encodes CDR1 KGHSH and CDR2 LQKENI. CDR3 sequence: CASAGATGGPTEAFF. The DNA for the CDR3 is TGTGCCAGCGCCGGGGCGACAGGGGGCCCCACTGAAGCTTTCTTT.

V gene TRBV12-3 or TRBV12-4 combines with J gene TRBJ1-5; D may be TRBD1 (5 bases). CDR3 size: 13 residues. The V gene lost 5 bases and the J gene lost 6 bases, with 11 bases spanning the gap. The CDR3 loop reads CASSPDGGQPQHF. Here the CDR3 DNA reads TGTGCCAGCAGTCCGGACGGGGGTCAGCCCCAGCATTTT.

The rearrangement uses TRBV5-1 and TRBJ1-2; 7 bases are shared with TRBD1. CDR3 length: 14 amino acids. The junction had 6 bases not matched to a gene; V was cut back by 5 bases and J by 2 bases. Per germline, CDR1 SGHRS and CDR2 YFSETQ. The CDR3 DNA follows: TGCGCCAGCAGATATCAGACAGGGAACTATGGCTACACCTTC. Its protein product is CASRYQTGNYGYTF.

In this sample, this clone turned up a few times. The chain employs TRBV14 and TRBJ1-2, with 7 nucleotides matching TRBD1. CDR1 is SGHDN, CDR2 FVKESK, per germline. After removal of 4 bases from V and 5 bases from J, the junction contained 16 bases not matched to a gene. CDR3 length: 17 amino acids. CDR3: CASSPSARSGGKYGYTF. For the CDR3, the DNA is TGTGCCAGCAGCCCTTCGGCGCGTTCAGGGGGTAAATATGGCTACACCTTC.

The CDR3 reads CASSSSRVADTQYF. The CDR3 coding sequence is TGTGCCAGCAGTAGCTCACGGGTGGCAGATACGCAGTATTTT. The gene calls are TRBV27 and TRBJ2-3; D gene unclear. Germline assignment: CDR1 MNHEY and CDR2 SMNVEV (reference sequence). Trimming left V 5 bases short and J 4 bases short, with 13 bases between. The CDR3 runs to 14 residues.